Detailed here is one T cell receptor beta chain. These data are taken from a study of tumor-infiltrating lymphocytes in primary liver carcinoma. Without any cell sorting, roughly 20-32 mg of bulk tissue yielded co-extracted RNA and DNA. From roughly 470 ng total RNA, TCR beta cDNA was generated with a primer in the constant region. Each TCR beta library was derived from three nested multiplex PCR rounds that employed slightly modified ARM-PCR. Two initial PCR rounds of around 10 cycles each paired TRBV1-TRBV30 forward primers with a C-beta reverse primer. MiXCR was run by TCRdb on the multiplex PCR reads, yielding one entry per CDR3 protein. The sample comprises approximately 99,000 distinct CDR3 sequences, around two thirds of which are singletons, and 9.5% rests with the top ten. The germline V and J ends were trimmed by 4 bases and 2 bases, with 15 bases remaining between them. The germline CDR1 and CDR2 sequences are SQVTM and ANQGSEA. This CDR3 spans 14 amino acids.

The J gene is TRBJ2-7, the V gene TRBV29-1; TRBD2 might be the D (6 bases). Material: liver tumor tissue from sampling region 5. As to subset: tumor region T5, tumor centre. This TCR derives from a woman aged 60-70 years with primary liver carcinoma and hepatitis B virus infection. The CDR3 DNA follows: TGCAGCGTTGGAGGACTAACAGCCCCCTACGAGCAGTACTTC. It yields the protein CSVGGLTAPYEQYF.